Listed here are 25 T cell receptor beta chains from one sample, sequenced in a study of CD8 T cells in ankylosing spondylitis (TCRdb year 2017). Receptor libraries were prepared by 5' RACE. Sequencing was carried out with an Illumina HiSeq 2500. TCRdb applied fastp at Q25 and MiXCR to the public reads, then kept only in-frame beta chains. For every CDR3 protein sequence, its rows merge into one entry that carries the most common genes and DNA. The sample includes a few hundred thousand distinct CDR3 sequences, with about a fifth observed a single time. Together, the top ten hold about 16% of the sample. For these receptors, no antigen is known. The investigation overall reported the following: Blood from ankylosing spondylitis patients appeared to be characterized by a TCR beta motif composed of eight highly homologous amino acid variants.

Material: blood, either unsorted or a sorted T cell fraction (not recorded which). The source is a male donor with ankylosing spondylitis.

The chain employs TRBV9 and TRBJ1-2, with D tentatively TRBD1 (5 bases). Germline lookup yields CDR1 SGDLS and CDR2 YYNGEE. The CDR3 is made up of 14 amino acids. Trimming took 0 bases from V and 8 from J, leaving 14 bases between them. The CDR3 reads CASSVETAASGYTF. The DNA of the CDR3 is TGTGCCAGCAGCGTAGAGACAGCGGCTAGCGGCTACACCTTC.

This chain connects TRBV2 to TRBJ2-7; 9 bases map to TRBD1. The CDR3 is 14 residues long. V lost 6 bases to trimming and J lost 0 bases; unmatched junction nucleotides: 3. Germline V lookup: CDR1 SNHLY, CDR2 FYNNEI. CDR3 DNA sequence: TGTGCCAGCAGGACACAGGGGGCCTCCTACGAGCAGTACTTC. Amino acid sequence: CASRTQGASYEQYF.

V is TRBV29-1 and J is TRBJ1-4; D might be TRBD1 (5 bases). Trimming removed 4 bases at V and 4 bases at J, with 10 bases between. Germline V gives CDR1 SQVTM, CDR2 ANQGSEA. The CDR3 length is 13 residues. In DNA form, the CDR3 reads TGCAGCGTTGTAGGGCAGGGTAATGAAAAACTGTTTTTT. Protein product: CSVVGQGNEKLFF.

V gene TRBV5-1 combines with J gene TRBJ1-1; D is uncertain. This CDR3 has 15 amino acids. Trimming shortened V by 4 bases and J by 4 bases, and 17 bases separated the two germline ends. Germline V gene lookup returns CDR1 SGHRS and CDR2 YFSETQ. The CDR3 DNA follows: TGCGCCAGCAGCGACACGCTAGGGAGTGTCACTGAAGCTTTCTTT. Its translation is CASSDTLGSVTEAFF.

This clonotype was picked up a small number of times. The CDR3 nucleotides read TGTGCCAGCAGCACCCGGGACACACACACCGGGGAGCTGTTTTTT. Its protein is CASSTRDTHTGELFF. The chain couples TRBV9 to TRBJ2-2; possible D gene TRBD1, 6 bases. The CDR3 spans 15 residues. Between the trimmed V and J ends, which lost 4 bases and 3 bases, there was a span of 13 bases. Germline CDR1 reads SGDLS; CDR2 reads YYNGEE.

This clonotype was observed a few times. The gene calls are TRBV20-1 and TRBJ2-2; TRBD2 matches at 11 bases. V trimming: 8 bases; J trimming: 5 bases; junction bases outside the gene matches: 4. This CDR3 has 13 amino acids. Per the germline V gene, CDR1 is DFQATT and CDR2 is SNEGSKA (reference sequence). CDR3 nucleotides: TGCAGTCCTGGACTAGCGGGTACCGGGGAGCTGTTTTTT. Translation gives CSPGLAGTGELFF.

The chain uses TRBV5-5 and TRBJ2-5, with 9 bases aligning to TRBD1. The CDR3 length is 15 residues. CDR1 is SGHKS, CDR2 YYEKEE, per germline (reference sequence). J was trimmed by 2 bases and V by 4 bases; bases with no gene match: 6. DNA for the CDR3: TGTGCCAGCAGCCCCGGGACAGGGTTTCAAGAGACCCAGTACTTC. It translates to CASSPGTGFQETQYF.

The rearrangement links TRBV9 to TRBJ2-4; tentative D call: TRBD2 (5 bases). V was clipped by 0 bases and J by 4 bases, with 5 bases between them. Germline CDR1 SGDLS, CDR2 YYNGEE. The length of the CDR3 is 13 residues. The chain's CDR3 is CASSVGGKNIQYF. DNA for the CDR3: TGTGCCAGCAGCGTAGGCGGGAAAAACATTCAGTACTTC.

This clonotype was seen a few times. V is TRBV12-3 or TRBV12-4 and J is TRBJ2-1; D is unclear. The CDR3 runs to 14 residues. V was shortened by 3 bases and J by 5 bases, with 11 bases between the two germline ends. CDR3 nucleotides: TGTGCCAGCAGTTTTATGCGGAGAGACAATGAGCAGTTCTTC. This encodes CASSFMRRDNEQFF.

This clonotype was seen once. The rearrangement uses TRBV6-2 or TRBV6-3 and TRBJ1-1; no firm D call. Germline lookup yields CDR1 MNHEY and CDR2 SVGEGT. Trimming took off 2 bases at V and 5 bases at J, with 9 bases between the two ends. CDR3 length equals 13 residues. CDR3 coding DNA: TGTGCCAGCAGTTACGCAAGAACTACTGAAGCTTTCTTT. This codes for CASSYARTTEAFF.

The rearrangement joins TRBV5-1 to TRBJ1-1; D might be TRBD1 (5 bases). Germline CDR1 is SGHRS and CDR2 is YFSETQ. This CDR3 spans 14 amino acids. V dropped 3 bases and J dropped 5 bases, with 14 bases sitting between them. In DNA, the CDR3 is TGCGCCAGCAGCTCGTCGAGTTGGGGGACTGAAGCTTTCTTT. It translates to CASSSSSWGTEAFF.

This clonotype was counted at least ten times. V and J are TRBV9 and TRBJ2-1; D is ambiguous. This CDR3 is 11 amino acids long. Trimming stripped 0 bases from V and 10 bases from J, with 5 bases between. Per the germline V gene, CDR1 is SGDLS and CDR2 is YYNGEE. The CDR3 protein is CASSVAGEQFF. The CDR3 region has the DNA TGTGCCAGCAGCGTAGCGGGCGAGCAGTTCTTC.

This clonotype turned up a few times. The rearrangement joins TRBV7-2 to TRBJ2-1; D not resolved. The CDR3 has 15 amino acids. V was clipped by 0 bases and J by 7 bases, with 13 bases between them. The germline CDR1 and CDR2 sequences are SGHTA and FQGNSA. Here the CDR3 reads CASSLAGSKVNEQFF. The CDR3 bases are TGTGCCAGCAGCTTAGCGGGAAGCAAAGTAAATGAGCAGTTCTTC.

This clonotype was observed a few times. The chain couples TRBV28 to TRBJ1-5; D might be TRBD1 (5 bases). The V gene lost 4 bases and the J gene lost 6 bases, with 16 bases spanning the gap. Germline V gene data show CDR1 as MDHEN and CDR2 as SYDVKM. This CDR3 spans 15 amino acids. The CDR3 DNA is TGTGCCAGCAGTTCGTCCCCAGGGATGGCTCAGCCCCAGCATTTT. Protein: CASSSSPGMAQPQHF.

This clonotype was found once. V usage is TRBV20-1 and J usage is TRBJ2-3; 9 bases align to TRBD2. CDR1 and CDR2 from the germline V gene are DFQATT and SNEGSKA (reference sequence). V shed 3 bases and J 4 bases; nucleotides not matched to a gene: 5. The CDR3 has 14 residues. Written as DNA, the CDR3 is TGCAGTGCTAGTTTAGCGGGAGACTCAGATACGCAGTATTTT. This encodes CSASLAGDSDTQYF.

This chain links TRBV29-1 with TRBJ1-1, with a weak D call TRBD1 (5 bases). This CDR3 contains 13 residues. The germline gives CDR1 SQVTM, CDR2 ANQGSEA. Trimming pared 0 bases from V and 5 bases from J, leaving 10 bases between. Here the CDR3 reads CSVEDGAGTEAFF. CDR3 DNA: TGCAGCGTTGAAGATGGGGCGGGAACTGAAGCTTTCTTT.

This clonotype occurred many times. V is TRBV29-1 and J is TRBJ1-3; no reliable D call. The V end lost 2 bases, the J end lost 2 bases, and 4 bases lay between the germline ends. Germline CDR1 reads SQVTM; CDR2 reads ANQGSEA. The length of the CDR3 is 12 residues. Here the CDR3 DNA reads TGCAGCGTTGAATTCCCTGGAAACACCATATATTTT. Translated, it gives CSVEFPGNTIYF.

This clonotype was observed many times. The chain joins TRBV29-1 to TRBJ2-1, with 7 bases that match TRBD2. V dropped 3 bases and J dropped 13; count of bases not matched to a gene: 9. In germline, CDR1 is SQVTM, CDR2 ANQGSEA. There are 12 residues in the CDR3. The CDR3 coding sequence is TGCAGCGTTGAGATTCTAGCGGAGGGACAGTTCTTC. This translates into CSVEILAEGQFF.

As for this clonotype: Compared with germline, one end of the junction differs, possibly owing to a read error. The chain employs TRBV10-3 and TRBJ1-1; 8 bases are shared with TRBD1. This CDR3 contains 15 residues. Germline V lookup: CDR1 ENHRY, CDR2 SYGVKD. The CDR3 reads CANSEPEAGGGGAFF. DNA for the CDR3: TGTGCCAACAGTGAGCCCGAGGCAGGGGGCGGTGGGGCTTTCTTT.

There are a few counts of this clonotype. J is TRBJ2-1 and V is TRBV7-9; D is possibly TRBD1 or TRBD2 (5 bases each). Between the trimmed V and J ends, which lost 5 bases and 15 bases, there was a span of 20 bases. CDR1 and CDR2 from the germline V gene are SEHNR and FQNEAQ (reference sequence). The CDR3 is 13 amino acids. CDR3 sequence reads: CASSPTGAPVPFF. The DNA of the CDR3 is TGTGCCAGCAGCCCTACCGGGGCCCCAGTTCCGTTCTTC.

The chain recombines TRBV9 with TRBJ1-6, with D unclear. Germline CDR1 SGDLS, CDR2 YYNGEE. This CDR3 has 14 residues. V lost 4 bases to trimming and J lost 9 bases, with 14 bases between them. CDR3 coding DNA: TGTGCCAGCAGCCCCCAAAGCGAGGGTTCACCCCTCCACTTT. Translated: CASSPQSEGSPLHF.

The genes are TRBV4-1 and TRBJ2-5; D is ambiguous. CDR1 is MGHRA, CDR2 YSYEKL, per germline. Trimming took 2 bases from V and 4 from J, leaving 8 bases between them. The CDR3 is 13 residues long. The CDR3 coding sequence is TGCGCCAGCAGCCAACCTAAGGGAGAGACCCAGTACTTC. It translates to CASSQPKGETQYF.

This clonotype was picked up a small number of times. The chain carries TRBV20-1 and TRBJ2-7; TRBD1 matches at 9 bases. There are 16 residues in the CDR3. J gave up 4 bases and V 0 bases, and 10 bases lay outside the gene matches. Germline V lookup: CDR1 DFQATT, CDR2 SNEGSKA (reference sequence). In nucleotides, the CDR3 is TGCAGTGCTAGAGATATTGAGACAGGGACAGGGTACGAGCAGTACTTC. Translation gives CSARDIETGTGYEQYF.

V usage is TRBV7-3 and J usage is TRBJ2-7; possible D gene TRBD2, 6 bases. The germline CDR1 and CDR2 sequences are SGHTA and FQGTGA. The CDR3 length is 13 residues. Trimming removed 2 bases at V and 5 bases at J, with 10 bases between. The CDR3 loop is CASSLGWGDEQYF. The CDR3 nucleotides read TGTGCCAGCAGCTTAGGTTGGGGGGACGAGCAGTACTTC.

The chain links TRBV18 to TRBJ1-2, with D tentatively TRBD1 (5 bases). Trimming removed 3 bases at V and 0 bases at J, with 8 bases between. The CDR3 sequence is 14 residues long. The germline gives CDR1 KGHSH, CDR2 LQKENI. CDR3 amino acids: CASSPDMTNYGYTF. As DNA, the CDR3 is TGTGCCAGCTCACCGGACATGACTAACTATGGCTACACCTTC.